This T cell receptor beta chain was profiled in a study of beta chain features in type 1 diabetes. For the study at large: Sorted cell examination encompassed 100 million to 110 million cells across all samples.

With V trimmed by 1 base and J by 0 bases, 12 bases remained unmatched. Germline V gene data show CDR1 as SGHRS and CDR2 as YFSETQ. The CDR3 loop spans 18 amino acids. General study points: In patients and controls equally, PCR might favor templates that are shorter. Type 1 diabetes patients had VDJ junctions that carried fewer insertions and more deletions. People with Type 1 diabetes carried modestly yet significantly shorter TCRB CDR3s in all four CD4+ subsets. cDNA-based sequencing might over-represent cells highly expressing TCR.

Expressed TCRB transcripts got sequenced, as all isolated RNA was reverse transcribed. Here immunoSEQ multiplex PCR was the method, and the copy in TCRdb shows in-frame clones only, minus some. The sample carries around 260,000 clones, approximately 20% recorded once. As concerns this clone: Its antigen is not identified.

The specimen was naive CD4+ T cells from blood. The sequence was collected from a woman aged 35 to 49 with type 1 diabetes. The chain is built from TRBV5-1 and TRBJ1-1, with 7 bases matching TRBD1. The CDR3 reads CASSLIPTGAQVNTEAFF. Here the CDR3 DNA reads TGCGCCAGCAGCTTGATCCCCACAGGGGCCCAAGTGAACACTGAAGCTTTCTTT.